The entry below describes one TCR beta chain. Its antigen is not yet known. Per-base qualities were not stored, and no clone one base away is much larger. Genomic DNA was extracted from sorted cells for sequencing of the TCRbeta CDR3 region. TCRbeta CDR3 regions were sequenced using the immunoSEQ Assay. TCRdb took over this immuneACCESS table, retaining in-frame rearrangements with V and J assigned. Such tables are incomplete; in checked studies, under half of the missing clones stem from an unresolved V gene, and the remainder is unexplained. The sample yields around 71,000 clones; about 85% were counted once. The biggest ten clones account for 0.85% to 1.4% of the sample. This entry is derived from a study of OX40 agonist ivuxolimab in advanced cancers. Study-wide context: Ivuxolimab was a fully human IgG2 agonistic monoclonal antibody targeting the costimulatory receptor OX40 (CD134). Intravenous ivuxolimab was administered to patients every 2 weeks at six dose levels: 0.01, 0.1, 0.3, 1.5, 3 and 10 mg/kg. Of the 50 to 55 dose-escalation patients, hepatocellular carcinoma was present in roughly 19, melanoma in around 15, renal cell carcinoma in 9 and head and neck cancer in 9. In the dose-escalation cohort, more than 75% of patients were male, and the mean age was approximately 64 years, with a range of about 23 to 90. Prior anti-PD-1, anti-PD-L1 or anti-CTLA-4 therapy was permitted, and checkpoint inhibitors had been received by under 50% of dose-escalation patients. Partial responses occurred in three dose-escalation patients: two with cutaneous melanoma and one with hepatocellular carcinoma. Peripheral TCRbeta sequencing was intended to test whether TCR sequence diversity was altered and clonal T-cell expansion was caused by ivuxolimab. The paper describes the monotherapy dose-escalation part (N = 52 patients) of the phase I trial of ivuxolimab.

On the study overall, not on this receptor specifically: At doses of 0.1 to 3.0 mg/kg, clonal expansion of both CD4+ and CD8+ T cells in blood was seen between baseline and week 6. The antigen specificity of the peripheral T cells that underwent clonal expansion was not determined. After ivuxolimab, CD8+ T cells had more expanded clones than CD4+ T cells on average. Low levels of normalized T-cell clonal expansion were also shown by some nonresponding patients. In partial responders in the 0.1-3.0 mg/kg groups, normalized peripheral clonal expansion was found to be among the lowest, especially among CD8+ T cells.

CDR1 and CDR2 are drawn from the germline V gene: SGHDN, FVKESK. From the cysteine up to the phenylalanine, the CDR3 has a length of 13 residues. CDR3 DNA only is kept here, 39 bases in frame from base 1. V loses 5 bases of germline sequence and J loses 5 bases, and the interval between the two ends is 12 bases. The trial excluded patients who had a history of autoimmune disease or were on systemic immunosuppression. Peripheral blood for TCR sequencing was collected from all dose cohorts at baseline, on cycle 4 day 1, and on cycle 7 day 1. The samples were taken from a phase I, first-in-human, multicenter, open-label dose-escalation trial of ivuxolimab. The trial enrolled adults with locally advanced or metastatic head and neck squamous cell, hepatocellular, melanoma or renal cell carcinoma. Before TCR sequencing, CD4+ T cells and CD8+ T cells from peripheral blood were sorted into separate populations.

The clonotype was recovered from an adult with an advanced solid tumor such as melanoma, head and neck, liver or kidney cancer. Sequenced here: CD4+ or CD8+ T cells sorted from blood, sampled in a trial of the OX40 agonist ivuxolimab. This sequence uses TRBV14 and TRBJ2-5; the D gene is perhaps TRBD2, from 6 matching bases. The CDR3 reads CASSLLAWETQYF. The bases read TGTGCCAGCAGCTTACTAGCTTGGGAGACCCAGTACTTC.